Sequencing of this T cell receptor (beta chain) was carried out in a study of blood T cell repertoires in COVID-19. Study as a whole: Sample material is recorded as cDNA or gDNA derived from T cells, B-cell-depleted T cells, or PBMCs.

The length of the CDR3 is 15 residues. Trimming took off 6 bases at V and 0 bases at J, with 15 bases between the two ends. CDR1 and CDR2 from the germline V gene are LGHNA and YNFKEQ. In the original analysis: Reference gene primer amplification gave nucleated cell count estimates. This table comes from immunoSEQ multiplex PCR, and its TCRdb copy is limited to in-frame clones, with some not included. D and trimming come from the DNA, and the V and J calls and clone size come from that table. Of around 100,000 clones listed, over 80% are singletons. J is TRBJ2-7 and V is TRBV4-2, with a possible D match to TRBD2 (6 bases). Material: peripheral blood. This TCR was recovered from a woman in her seventies with acute or convalescent COVID-19. Here the CDR3 reads CASSLGTTSSYEQYF. In DNA form, the CDR3 reads TGTGCCAGCAGTTTAGGGACGACTAGCTCCTACGAGCAGTACTTC.